This T cell receptor beta chain is from a study of shared clonotypes between healthy human individuals (dated by TCRdb to 2019 to 2021). As for the study more broadly: The cohort included three men and a couple of women between 18 and 49 years of age. For each donor, CD4 naive and CD4 memory were each run on three plates, CD8 naive on two plates, and CD8 memory on one plate. To increase sequencing depth and limit assay-specific biases, TCR repertoire library preparation and sequencing were carried out by different laboratories using diverse techniques. Blood TCR repertoires of 5 or 6 healthy adults were deeply sequenced to estimate repertoire size and the extent of clonotype sharing between individuals. Per donor, leukapheresis produced somewhere between about 0.94 and 8.9 billion PBMCs. Broader findings and caveats from the paper: Based on pairwise subsampling, the degree of clonotype sharing among donors was expected to be affected by sequencing depth. Sampling was restricted to blood, and TCR repertoires in tissue are likely to differ from TCR repertoires in blood. When several donors were compared, the shared fraction of clonotypes was about 5.5% for naive CD4, more than 3% for naive CD8, 2.3% for memory CD4, and less than 0.45% for memory CD8. Larger estimated clonotype richness was generally found for naive subsets than for memory subsets. Even with the large sequencing depth, rarefaction of the sorted-subset datasets indicated that sequencing was incomplete. The genetic and exposure-history diversity represented was limited by the small number of donors. Clonotypes shared by all four sorted-subset donors showed higher generation probabilities than non-shared clonotypes.

The donors were healthy, HIV-negative adults who had no recently reported acute infections or vaccinations. Every donor was a Caucasian adult residing in Nashville, Tennessee, USA. Magnetic negative selection was used to enrich CD4+ T cells, after which naive cells were positively selected on CD45RA and the negative fraction became the memory subset. After blood collection by leukapheresis, PBMCs were isolated using Ficoll-Histopaque density gradient centrifugation and then cryopreserved in the vapor phase of liquid nitrogen. Purity and quantity of every magnetically sorted T cell population were checked by analytical flow cytometry. From each sorted fraction, genomic DNA was isolated and quantified by UV absorbance on a Nanodrop 2000c. Reading from cysteine to phenylalanine, the CDR3 counts 14 amino acids. Here the CDR3 DNA is all that survives: 42 bases in frame from base 1. A distance of 15 bases separates the germline ends of V and J, which lose 6 bases and 3 bases respectively. The germline V gene gives CDR1 as MNHNS and CDR2 as SASEGT.

Using the deep immunoSEQ assay, TCR CDR3 regions were amplified from genomic DNA by multiplex PCR. For each cell subset, the extracted genomic DNA was distributed evenly across all wells of several immunoSEQ 96-well plates, and each plate served as one replicate. For sorted subsets, about 200 ng genomic DNA, equal to approximately 30,000 T cell genomes, was loaded into each replicate PCR. Purified libraries were quantified with a Qubit 3.0 fluorometer, sized on a Bioanalyzer 2100, and re-quantified with the KAPA Library Quantification kit. A separate single-read 150-cycle Illumina NextSeq 550 flow cell was used to sequence each immunoSEQ 96-well plate. Under the source paper's analysis protocol: Because only junctional sequences without quality scores were contained in the immunoSEQ output, filtering matching that applied to full-length reads could not be performed. To assign V/J genes and CDR3, sequences were annotated against IMGT germline references using PyIR, a Python wrapper for IgBLAST v1.9. Any read was removed if the V/J assignment was weak (E-value above 1e-6), the CDR3 was missing, or the read contained stop codons, out-of-frame junctions, or ambiguous translated residues. V3J clonotypes were defined as sequences sharing an identical inferred V gene, J gene, and CDR3 amino acid sequence. Percentage overlap between repertoires was calculated by dividing the number of shared unique clonotypes by the size of the smaller repertoire. Three approaches were used to assess repertoire richness: RTK rarefaction, the Chao1 estimator, and Recon v2.1 estimates of unobserved clonotypes. For all TCRbeta clonotypes obtained by the gDNA method from a few donors, generation probabilities were computed with OLGA. The table comes from immuneACCESS by way of TCRdb, which keeps in-frame sequences with V and J called. Part of the clones is missing from these tables; in studies checked, under half for an unresolved V gene and the rest for unknown reasons. V, J and clone size are those of that table, while D and trimming were read from the DNA. The sample table lists some 2.4 million clones, 80% to 95% of them with a count of one. More than 0.35% of the sample belongs to the ten largest clones.

With respect to this clone: Its antigen remains undetermined. No base quality information exists; no much larger clone differs at one position.

Sequenced sample: naive CD4+ T cells from PBMCs. The cell subset or site tag for this specimen amounts to: CD45RA+ positively selected. The chain is assembled from TRBV6-1 and TRBJ2-7; the D gene is tentatively TRBD1 or TRBD2, each matching 5 bases. This receptor was obtained from a man aged 18 to 30 in good health. Some clones in this sample may be carry-over from other donors' samples. The nucleotide sequence is given as TGTGCCAGCAGAGACGGGACCTCCGTCTACGAGCAGTACTTC. It translates to CASRDGTSVYEQYF.